One and the same sample provided the 27 T cell receptor beta chains below, sequenced in a study of patients and donors after allogeneic stem cell transplantation. TCRdb re-called the RT-PCR reads with MiXCR, one entry per CDR3 protein. The table records 900,000 to 1,000,000 distinct CDR3 sequences, 18% of them present only once. The sample taken for sequencing was blood, either unsorted or a sorted T cell fraction (not recorded which). The origin of the receptors is a human donor who was either an allogeneic HSCT recipient or a stem cell or donor lymphocyte infusion donor (not recorded which). It is not recorded whose cells these are; they may come from a transplant donor.

This chain uses TRBV15 with TRBJ2-3; a weak D match, TRBD1 (5 bases). Trimming pared 3 bases from V and 2 bases from J, leaving 15 bases between. This CDR3 has 16 residues. The V gene's germline CDR1 is LNHNV and CDR2 YYDKDF (reference sequence). The DNA for the CDR3 is TGTGCCACCAGCAGCCTTGGGGCGGCTGTCACAGATACGCAGTATTTT. As protein: CATSSLGAAVTDTQYF.

Only a few counts were recorded for this clonotype. The chain links TRBV20-1 to TRBJ2-1; D not certain. The germline V gene encodes CDR1 DFQATT and CDR2 SNEGSKA (reference sequence). The CDR3 has 15 amino acids. The V and J ends lost 3 bases and 1 base respectively, with 13 bases between them. The CDR3 bases are TGCAGTGCTAGTCCCACCGCGAATTCCTACAATGAGCAGTTCTTC. The encoded protein is CSASPTANSYNEQFF.

This clonotype was seen many times. The rearrangement uses TRBV12-3 or TRBV12-4 and TRBJ2-1; 8 bases map to TRBD2. This CDR3 has 13 residues. J gave up 10 bases and V 3 bases, and 5 bases lay outside the gene matches. The CDR3 loop reads CASSFSGAAEQFF. In nucleotides, the CDR3 is TGTGCCAGCAGTTTTAGCGGGGCAGCAGAGCAGTTCTTC.

The chain combines TRBV27 with TRBJ1-6; TRBD1 agrees at 7 bases. Per germline, CDR1 MNHEY and CDR2 SMNVEV (reference sequence). V dropped 6 bases and J dropped 8; count of bases not matched to a gene: 4. This CDR3 is 13 amino acids long. CDR3 nucleotides: TGTGCCAGCAGCGGGGACAGAGATTCACCCCTCCACTTT. This encodes CASSGDRDSPLHF.

This clonotype was picked up a small number of times. CDR3 coding DNA: TGTGCCAGCAGTCGACAGGGGGCAAGGACTGAAGCTTTCTTT. It encodes CASSRQGARTEAFF. The J gene is TRBJ1-1, the V gene TRBV12-3 or TRBV12-4; 10 bases align to TRBD1. J lost 5 bases, V lost 5 bases, and 5 bases had no gene match. There are 14 residues in the CDR3.

This clonotype was observed at least ten times. The chain is built from TRBV4-1 and TRBJ1-5; D ambiguous. CDR3 size: 13 residues. The V and J ends lost 8 bases and 3 bases respectively, with 11 bases between them. The germline V gene encodes CDR1 MGHRA and CDR2 YSYEKL. CDR3 region: CASSDGVNQPQHF. The CDR3 region has the DNA TGCGCCAGCTCCGACGGGGTCAATCAGCCCCAGCATTTT.

CDR3 region: CASSVGGLSSPEQYF. The CDR3 DNA reads as TGTGCCAGCAGCGTAGGAGGGCTCTCATCCCCCGAGCAGTACTTC. The gene calls are TRBV9 and TRBJ2-7; possible D gene TRBD2, 5 bases. The germline gives CDR1 SGDLS, CDR2 YYNGEE. This CDR3 contains 15 residues. V was cut by 0 bases and J by 6 bases, with 16 bases left in between.

The CDR3 loop reads CASSQVTANTEAFF. For the CDR3, the DNA is TGCGCCAGCAGCCAAGTGACAGCAAACACTGAAGCTTTCTTT. The chain has TRBV4-1 and TRBJ1-1; TRBD1 might be the D (5 bases). V was clipped by 1 base and J by 2 bases, with 8 bases between them. The CDR3 extends over 14 amino acids. The V gene's germline CDR1 is MGHRA and CDR2 YSYEKL.

This clonotype was seen more than once but under ten times. This sequence joins TRBV29-1 and TRBJ2-4; 9 positions agree with TRBD1. CDR1 and CDR2 from the germline V gene are SQVTM and ANQGSEA. The CDR3 totals 15 residues. V was clipped by 6 bases and J by 3 bases; unmatched bases: 9. CDR3 nucleotides: TGCAGCGTCTCAGGACAGGGGAAGGACAAAAACATTCAGTACTTC. Residues: CSVSGQGKDKNIQYF.

Only a few counts were recorded for this clonotype. The J gene is TRBJ2-7, the V gene TRBV20-1, with D hard to call. The CDR3 extends over 14 amino acids. The ends were cut back, 0 bases at V and 0 bases at J, with 9 bases in the middle. Per the germline V gene, CDR1 is DFQATT and CDR2 is SNEGSKA (reference sequence). CDR3 protein: CSAREVRISYEQYF. Here the CDR3 DNA reads TGCAGTGCTAGAGAGGTACGAATCTCCTACGAGCAGTACTTC.

The V call is TRBV20-1, the J call TRBJ2-3; D might be TRBD2 (6 bases). Looked up from germline, CDR1 is DFQATT and CDR2 is SNEGSKA (reference sequence). CDR3 length: 12 amino acids. The V end was cut by 0 bases, the J end by 14 bases, with 15 bases between. In DNA, the CDR3 is TGCAGTGCTAGAGATTGGCGGGGCAGCATGTATTTT. Translation: CSARDWRGSMYF.

The rearrangement joins TRBV5-1 to TRBJ1-1; 11 nucleotides match TRBD1. Germline V lookup: CDR1 SGHRS, CDR2 YFSETQ. The CDR3 extends over 16 amino acids. V shed 2 bases and J 5 bases; nucleotides not matched to a gene: 8. The CDR3 protein is CASSFQDRGRGTEAFF. The DNA of the CDR3 is TGCGCCAGCAGCTTCCAGGACAGGGGGCGCGGTACTGAAGCTTTCTTT.

Here the CDR3 DNA reads TGTGCCAGCACCCGAGGGGGGAGGCAGGGGTCGATTAACTATGGCTACACCTTC. Translating gives CASTRGGRQGSINYGYTF. V gene TRBV11-1 combines with J gene TRBJ1-2, with TRBD1 as a possible D gene (6 bases). This CDR3 contains 18 residues. Germline V lookup: CDR1 SGHAT, CDR2 FQDESV (reference sequence). V was shortened by 7 bases and J by 1 base, with 25 bases between the two germline ends.

The genes are TRBV12-3 or TRBV12-4 and TRBJ2-7; D may match TRBD1 or TRBD2 (5 bases each). The CDR3 has 12 amino acids. Trimming shortened V by 5 bases and J by 6 bases, and 11 bases separated the two germline ends. CDR3 amino acids: CASSPWDGEQYF. The CDR3 nucleotides are TGTGCCAGCAGTCCCTGGGACGGCGAGCAGTACTTC.

The J gene is TRBJ1-3, the V gene TRBV12-3 or TRBV12-4; no definite D call. This CDR3 has 16 residues. Trimming took 3 bases from V and 0 from J, leaving 12 bases between them. CDR3 coding DNA: TGTGCCAGCAGTTTTCGACGACTGCACTCTGGAAACACCATATATTTT. Protein sequence: CASSFRRLHSGNTIYF.

A few counts support this clonotype. The chain recombines TRBV4-3 with TRBJ2-2; possibly TRBD2 for D (5 bases). The V and J ends lost 1 base and 6 bases respectively, with 9 bases between them. Germline V gene data show CDR1 as LGHNA and CDR2 as YSLEER. The length of the CDR3 is 14 residues. CDR3 DNA: TGCGCCAGCAGCCAAGGCCCGAGGGCCGGGGAGCTGTTTTTT. It encodes CASSQGPRAGELFF.

V usage is TRBV7-2 and J usage is TRBJ1-2, with TRBD1 identical over 10 bases. Germline V gene lookup returns CDR1 SGHTA and CDR2 FQGNSA. The CDR3 sequence is 16 residues long. V dropped 5 bases and J dropped 7; count of bases not matched to a gene: 13. The CDR3 DNA reads as TGTGCCAGCAGCCTATCCGGGACAGGGGAGGGTGGTGGCTACACCTTC. The encoded protein is CASSLSGTGEGGGYTF.

The chain carries TRBV18 and TRBJ1-5; unclear D gene. The CDR3 spans 14 residues. Deletions cut 1 base from V and 2 bases from J, with 6 bases between. Germline V gives CDR1 KGHSH, CDR2 LQKENI. CDR3 in amino acids: CASSPQPGNQPQHF. The CDR3 DNA sequence: TGTGCCAGCTCACCACAGCCGGGCAATCAGCCCCAGCATTTT.

This chain connects TRBV7-6 to TRBJ2-5; no definite D call. The CDR3 has 14 amino acids. V was cut by 5 bases and J by 5 bases, with 15 bases left in between. Germline values: CDR1 SGHVS, CDR2 FNYEAQ. The CDR3 nucleotides read TGTGCCAGCAGCGACGCGCTTGGCAGGGAGACCCAGTACTTC. Residues: CASSDALGRETQYF.

This clonotype was recorded a few times. The chain combines TRBV19 with TRBJ1-1; D ambiguous. Germline CDR1 and CDR2: LNHDA and SQIVND (reference sequence). V shed 0 bases and J shed 6 bases, with 14 bases lying between them. The length of the CDR3 is 15 residues. The CDR3 region is CASSIDRRVRAEAFF. CDR3 nucleotide sequence: TGTGCCAGTAGTATAGATCGGAGGGTAAGGGCTGAAGCTTTCTTT.

The V and J genes are TRBV29-1 and TRBJ2-7; TRBD2 matches 7 bases. Germline V gene lookup returns CDR1 SQVTM and CDR2 ANQGSEA. After removal of 7 bases from V and 4 bases from J, the junction contained 4 bases not matched to a gene. The CDR3 spans 11 residues. The CDR3 DNA sequence: TGCAGCGGGGGGGGTCTATACGAGCAGTACTTC. This translates into CSGGGLYEQYF.

This clonotype was detected only a few times. The V and J genes are TRBV7-2 and TRBJ2-7; D gene uncertain. The CDR3 loop spans 12 amino acids. The germline gives CDR1 SGHTA, CDR2 FQGNSA. Trimming pared 5 bases from V and 4 bases from J, leaving 9 bases between. Here the CDR3 reads CASSDDVYEQYF. The CDR3, as DNA: TGTGCCAGCAGCGACGACGTATACGAGCAGTACTTC.

The CDR3 sequence is CATHLGLGTEAFF. CDR3 in DNA: TGTGCCACCCACTTGGGGTTGGGCACTGAAGCTTTCTTT. The rearrangement links TRBV10-3 to TRBJ1-1; D gene ambiguous. The CDR3 length is 13 residues. Looked up from germline, CDR1 is ENHRY and CDR2 is SYGVKD. V lost 10 bases, J lost 4 bases, and 16 bases lay in between.

The chain has TRBV10-3 and TRBJ2-3; TRBD2 is a possible D gene (7 bases). Germline V gives CDR1 ENHRY, CDR2 SYGVKD. The CDR3 length is 14 residues. The V and J ends lost 7 bases and 4 bases respectively, with 15 bases between them. In DNA, the CDR3 is TGTGCCATCAAGTATGGGGAGGGGGCAGATACGCAGTATTTT. Translated, it gives CAIKYGEGADTQYF.

This clonotype came up a few times. In nucleotides, the CDR3 is TGCGCCAGCAGCTTGGCGGGGAGAGGGAACGAGCAGTACTTC. It codes for CASSLAGRGNEQYF. V and J are TRBV5-1 and TRBJ2-7; a possible D gene is TRBD2 (5 bases). CDR3 length: 14 residues. V was clipped by 0 bases and J by 5 bases, with 12 bases between them. Germline V gene lookup returns CDR1 SGHRS and CDR2 YFSETQ. The full variable domain, in which reference TRBV5-1 and TRBJ2-7 provide the parts outside the CDR3, is KAGVTQTPRYLIKTRGQQVTLSCSPISGHRSVSWYQQTPGQGLQFLFEYFSETQRNKGNFPGRFSGRQFSNSRSEMNVSTLELGDSALYLCASSLAGRGNEQYFGPGTRLTVT.

This clonotype was seen only a few times. The genes are TRBV6-1 and TRBJ1-3; 7 positions match TRBD1. Germline CDR1 reads MNHNS; CDR2 reads SASEGT. Unmatched junction bases numbered 7, after V lost 5 bases and J lost 0 bases. This CDR3 contains 16 residues. The CDR3 protein is CASSTVQGSSGNTIYF. The CDR3 DNA follows: TGTGCCAGCAGTACCGTACAGGGGAGCTCTGGAAACACCATATATTTT.

This clonotype was seen at least ten times. The chain joins TRBV6-5 to TRBJ2-5; D gene uncertain. Germline V gene lookup returns CDR1 MNHEY and CDR2 SVGAGI. V lost 2 bases to trimming and J lost 5 bases, with 3 bases between them. The CDR3 is made up of 11 amino acids. The CDR3 sequence: CASSYLETQYF. The CDR3 nucleotides are TGTGCCAGCAGTTACCTTGAGACCCAGTACTTC.